This entry concerns a single TCR beta chain. Its specificity is unknown. This entry comes from a study of T cell responses to AZD1222 COVID-19 vaccine. The protocol was immunoSEQ multiplex PCR, while the TCRdb copy is restricted to in-frame clones and leaves out a portion. Of approximately 160,000 clones in the sample, roughly 94% are singletons; the top ten hold roughly 5.6%. Trimming stripped 3 bases from V and 8 bases from J, with 14 bases between. Germline V gives CDR1 SGHAT, CDR2 FQNNGV. The CDR3 loop spans 14 amino acids. Study-wide results and limits: Most donors were white British and more were female, and clonal diversity was possibly underestimated.

The sample was peripheral blood, taken 28 days after the second AZD1222 dose. This clonotype was obtained from an adult who received the AZD1222 COVID-19 vaccine. The V gene is TRBV11-2, the J gene TRBJ2-4, with a possible D match to TRBD2 (5 bases). CDR3 sequence (DNA): TGTGCCAGCAGCTTGGGGTCCCTCGGGGACATTCAGTACTTC. Its translation is CASSLGSLGDIQYF.